Following are 14 T cell receptor beta chains from one sample sequenced in a study of identical twins. TCRdb fed the 5' RACE reads into MiXCR, producing one record per CDR3 protein. The table records over 550,000 distinct CDR3 sequences, about 7.1% of them present only once. These data are also associated with another study on yellow fever vaccine responses in identical twins.

The source material was PBMCs. Receptors originate from a woman under 30 in good health.

This clonotype was counted at least ten times. The chain has TRBV3-1 and TRBJ1-1; D might be TRBD1 (6 bases). The CDR3 has 13 amino acids. The ends were cut back, 8 bases at V and 3 bases at J, with 13 bases in the middle. Per germline, CDR1 LGHDT and CDR2 YNNKEL (reference sequence). This CDR3 is CASGSGVHTEAFF. The DNA for the CDR3 is TGTGCCAGCGGTTCAGGGGTGCACACTGAAGCTTTCTTT.

The table lists this clonotype with many counts. This rearrangement joins TRBV28 to TRBJ2-3, with D unclear. V gave up 2 bases and J gave up 6 bases, with 12 bases separating them. This CDR3 spans 14 amino acids. Germline V CDR1 and CDR2: MDHEN, SYDVKM. The CDR3 is CASSLPLGQDTQYF. In DNA form, the CDR3 reads TGTGCCAGCAGTTTACCTTTAGGTCAGGATACGCAGTATTTT.

This clonotype occurred a few times. The chain links TRBV11-2 to TRBJ2-2; 12 bases line up with TRBD1. CDR3 length equals 18 residues. Losses at the gene ends were 1 base for V and 4 bases for J; bases not matched to a gene: 7. From germline, CDR1 is SGHAT and CDR2 FQNNGV. In DNA, the CDR3 is TGTGCCAGCAGCTTAGGTGTGGGACAGGGGGCACCCACCGGGGAGCTGTTTTTT. This translates into CASSLGVGQGAPTGELFF.

This clonotype occurred many times. The rearrangement links TRBV10-3 to TRBJ1-1; D might be TRBD1 (6 bases). V lost 6 bases to trimming and J lost 4 bases, with 18 bases between them. The CDR3 is 15 amino acids. Germline V gene sequence: CDR1 ENHRY, CDR2 SYGVKD. In DNA, the CDR3 is TGTGCCATCAGCACGGGGGGCCCGATCGGCACTGAAGCTTTCTTT. Amino acids: CAISTGGPIGTEAFF.

This clonotype was observed at least ten times. This sequence joins TRBV7-9 and TRBJ2-1; unclear D gene. The CDR3 is 15 residues long. The V gene lost 5 bases and the J gene lost 9 bases, with 20 bases spanning the gap. CDR1 and CDR2 from the germline V gene are SEHNR and FQNEAQ (reference sequence). CDR3 sequence (DNA): TGTGCCAGCAGCCCATGGGCTACATTGGGCAGTGAGCAGTTCTTC. This translates into CASSPWATLGSEQFF.

The chain carries TRBV5-1 and TRBJ2-1, with 10 positions matching TRBD1. V lost 5 bases and J lost 3; bases outside the gene matches: 8. This CDR3 is built from 16 residues. CDR1 is SGHRS and CDR2 is YFSETQ in the germline V gene. The CDR3 spells CASSPGQGGNYNEQFF. Here the CDR3 DNA reads TGCGCCAGCAGTCCCGGACAGGGGGGGAACTACAATGAGCAGTTCTTC. Looking up the rest from reference TRBV5-1 and TRBJ2-1 gives the full variable domain: KAGVTQTPRYLIKTRGQQVTLSCSPISGHRSVSWYQQTPGQGLQFLFEYFSETQRNKGNFPGRFSGRQFSNSRSEMNVSTLELGDSALYLCASSPGQGGNYNEQFFGPGTRLTVL.

This clonotype appeared many times. The chain recombines TRBV7-8 with TRBJ2-3; possibly TRBD1 for D (6 bases). The CDR3 sequence is 17 residues long. With 4 bases removed from V and 4 bases from J, the gap between germline ends came to 21 bases. Germline CDR1 and CDR2: SGHVS and FQNEAQ. The CDR3 region is CASSSLRNRDLADTQYF. CDR3 sequence (DNA): TGTGCCAGCAGCTCCCTCCGAAACAGGGATTTGGCAGATACGCAGTATTTT.

This clonotype was seen many times. V and J are TRBV7-9 and TRBJ2-1; a weak D match, TRBD1 (5 bases). Germline V gene data show CDR1 as SEHNR and CDR2 as FQNEAQ (reference sequence). With 4 bases removed from V and 2 bases from J, the gap between germline ends came to 12 bases. The CDR3 has 15 amino acids. The CDR3 loop is CASSSLGAAYNEQFF. CDR3 coding DNA: TGTGCCAGCAGCTCCCTTGGGGCTGCCTACAATGAGCAGTTCTTC.

This clonotype showed up just a few times. The chain joins TRBV5-5 to TRBJ2-5, with D hard to call. The germline CDR1 and CDR2 sequences are SGHKS and YYEKEE (reference sequence). The CDR3 extends over 13 amino acids. Trimming took off 2 bases at V and 5 bases at J, with 10 bases between the two ends. The CDR3 coding sequence is TGTGCCAGCAGCTTATCACTCCGGGAGACCCAGTACTTC. Translating it yields CASSLSLRETQYF.

In its sample, this clonotype was seen many times. This rearrangement joins TRBV7-7 to TRBJ2-2; perhaps TRBD2 as D (6 bases). This CDR3 is 17 amino acids long. Germline V CDR1 and CDR2: SSHAT, FNYEAQ (reference sequence). The V gene lost 4 bases and the J gene lost 4 bases, with 19 bases spanning the gap. CDR3 protein: CASSSASSEDVTGELFF. The CDR3 nucleotides are TGTGCCAGCAGCTCCGCTTCTAGCGAGGATGTCACCGGGGAGCTGTTTTTT.

The V call is TRBV5-1, the J call TRBJ2-1, with 8 bases fitting TRBD2. J was trimmed by 6 bases and V by 2 bases; bases with no gene match: 13. CDR1 and CDR2 from the germline V gene are SGHRS and YFSETQ. The CDR3 is 17 amino acids. The CDR3 protein is CASSFMSGSGEGNEQFF. In nucleotides, the CDR3 is TGCGCCAGCAGCTTTATGAGCGGGAGTGGGGAAGGCAATGAGCAGTTCTTC.

There are a few counts of this clonotype. J is TRBJ1-1 and V is TRBV29-1; TRBD1 agrees at 8 bases. Unmatched junction bases numbered 7, after V lost 7 bases and J lost 3 bases. The CDR3 runs to 13 residues. CDR1 is SQVTM and CDR2 is ANQGSEA in the germline V gene. The CDR3 bases are TGCAGCGCCCTGGGACAGGAGCACACTGAAGCTTTCTTT. Encoded protein: CSALGQEHTEAFF.

The sample holds many counts of this clonotype. V gene TRBV2 combines with J gene TRBJ2-5; no firm D call. V was clipped by 9 bases and J by 2 bases, with 16 bases between them. The germline CDR1 and CDR2 sequences are SNHLY and FYNNEI. The CDR3 extends over 14 amino acids. The CDR3 protein is CASPRTNTQETQYF. As DNA, the CDR3 is TGTGCCAGTCCCCGCACTAACACACAAGAGACCCAGTACTTC.

This clonotype occurred a few times. This chain links TRBV12-3 or TRBV12-4 with TRBJ1-2; a weak D match, TRBD1 (6 bases). With 6 bases removed from V and 5 bases from J, the gap between germline ends came to 13 bases. CDR3 length: 13 residues. CDR3 region: CASRQQGSYGYTF. The CDR3 DNA follows: TGTGCCAGCAGACAACAGGGTTCGTATGGCTACACCTTC.